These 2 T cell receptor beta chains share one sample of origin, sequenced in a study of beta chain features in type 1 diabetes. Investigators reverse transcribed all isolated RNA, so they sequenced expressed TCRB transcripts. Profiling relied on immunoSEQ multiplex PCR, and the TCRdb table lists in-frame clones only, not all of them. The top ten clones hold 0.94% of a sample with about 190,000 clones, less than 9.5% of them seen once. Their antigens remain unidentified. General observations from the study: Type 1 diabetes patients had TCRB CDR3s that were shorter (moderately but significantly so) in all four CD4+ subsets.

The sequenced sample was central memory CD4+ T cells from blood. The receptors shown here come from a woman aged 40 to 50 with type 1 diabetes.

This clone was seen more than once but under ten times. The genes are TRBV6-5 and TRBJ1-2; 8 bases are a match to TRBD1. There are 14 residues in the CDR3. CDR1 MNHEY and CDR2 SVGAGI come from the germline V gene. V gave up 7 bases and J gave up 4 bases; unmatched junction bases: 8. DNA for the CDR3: TGTGCCAGCAACGACAGGGGCCCTAGCTATGGCTACACCTTC. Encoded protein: CASNDRGPSYGYTF.

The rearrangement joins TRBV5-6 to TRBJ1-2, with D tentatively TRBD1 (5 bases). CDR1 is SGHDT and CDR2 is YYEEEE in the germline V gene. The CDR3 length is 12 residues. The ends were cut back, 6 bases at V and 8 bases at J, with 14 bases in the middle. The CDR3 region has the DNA TGTGCCAGCACCGGGACTACAGGAGGCTACACCTTC. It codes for CASTGTTGGYTF.